This T cell receptor beta chain stems from a study of T cells in Graves' hyperthyroidism and ophthalmopathy. Study-wide points: Classification by a 13 V-J model distinguished ophthalmopathy from stable hyperthyroidism.

This clonotype has a count of ten or more. The antigen remains unidentified. Between the trimmed V and J ends, which lost 0 bases and 1 base, there was a span of 6 bases. The CDR3 extends over 14 amino acids. Germline V gene data show CDR1 as MNHEY and CDR2 as SVGEGT. TCR beta CDR3 region amplification was performed from RNA transcripts. First-round RT-PCR targeting the TCR CDR3 was performed with the HTBI primer set. TCRdb reanalysed the multiplex PCR reads using MiXCR and keeps one entry per CDR3 protein. The table shows about 260,000 distinct CDR3 sequences, with approximately 16% occurring only once. Fresh 10 ml peripheral blood yielded PBMCs.

The sequence came from a young woman with Graves' ophthalmopathy. The chain has TRBV6-2 or TRBV6-3 and TRBJ1-1; D gene uncertain. Sequencing was carried out using blood. The CDR3 is CASSYSTANTEAFF. The CDR3, as DNA: TGTGCCAGCAGTTACTCGACGGCGAACACTGAAGCTTTCTTT.